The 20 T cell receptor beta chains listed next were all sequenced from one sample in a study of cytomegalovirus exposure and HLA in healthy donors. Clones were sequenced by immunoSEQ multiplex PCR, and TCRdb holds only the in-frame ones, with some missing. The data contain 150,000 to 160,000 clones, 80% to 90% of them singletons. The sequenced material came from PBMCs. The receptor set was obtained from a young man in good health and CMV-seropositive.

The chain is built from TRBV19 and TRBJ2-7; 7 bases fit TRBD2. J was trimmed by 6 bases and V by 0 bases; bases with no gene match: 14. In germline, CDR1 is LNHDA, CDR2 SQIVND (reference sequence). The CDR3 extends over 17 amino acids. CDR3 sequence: CASSIEGRGPTNGEQYF. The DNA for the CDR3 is TGTGCCAGTAGTATAGAAGGGAGGGGACCCACGAACGGCGAGCAGTACTTC.

The CDR3 nucleotides read TGTGCCAGCAGCTCGTTACGGGGGGTCGGCTACGAGCAGTACTTC. It yields the protein CASSSLRGVGYEQYF. V and J are TRBV7-2 and TRBJ2-7, with 7 bases lining up with TRBD2. This CDR3 is 15 amino acids long. The junction had 9 bases not matched to a gene; V was cut back by 4 bases and J by 3 bases. CDR1 and CDR2 (germline): SGHTA, FQGNSA.

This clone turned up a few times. CDR3 bases: TGTGCCAGCTCATCCGGGGGGGCAGCCCAGCCCCAGCATTTT. The encoded protein is CASSSGGAAQPQHF. This chain links TRBV18 with TRBJ1-5; TRBD1 is a possible D gene (6 bases). Germline V gene data show CDR1 as KGHSH and CDR2 as LQKENI. V shed 5 bases and J shed 7 bases, with 15 bases lying between them. The CDR3 consists of 14 residues.

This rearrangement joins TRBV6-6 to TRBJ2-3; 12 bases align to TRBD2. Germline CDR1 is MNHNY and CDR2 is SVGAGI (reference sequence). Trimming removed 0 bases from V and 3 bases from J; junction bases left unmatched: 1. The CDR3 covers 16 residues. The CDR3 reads CASSYSLAGGTDTQYF. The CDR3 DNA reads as TGTGCCAGCAGTTACTCCCTAGCGGGGGGGACAGATACGCAGTATTTT.

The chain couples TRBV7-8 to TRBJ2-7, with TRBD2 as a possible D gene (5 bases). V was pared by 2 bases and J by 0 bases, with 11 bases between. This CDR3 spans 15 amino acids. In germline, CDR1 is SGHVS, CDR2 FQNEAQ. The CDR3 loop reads CASSLYVANSYEQYF. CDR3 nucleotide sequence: TGTGCCAGCAGCTTATATGTAGCGAACTCCTACGAGCAGTACTTC.

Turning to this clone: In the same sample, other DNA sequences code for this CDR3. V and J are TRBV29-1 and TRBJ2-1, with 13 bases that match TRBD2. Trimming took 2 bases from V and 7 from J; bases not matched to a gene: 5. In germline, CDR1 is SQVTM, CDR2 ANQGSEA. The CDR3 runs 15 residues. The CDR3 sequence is CSVESGLAGVNEQFF. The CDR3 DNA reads TGCAGCGTTGAATCTGGACTAGCGGGAGTGAATGAGCAGTTCTTC.

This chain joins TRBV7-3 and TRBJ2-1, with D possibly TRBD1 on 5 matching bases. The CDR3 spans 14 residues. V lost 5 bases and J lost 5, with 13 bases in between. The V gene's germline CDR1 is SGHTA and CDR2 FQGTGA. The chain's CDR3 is CASSRGRGDNEQFF. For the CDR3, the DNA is TGTGCCAGCAGCAGGGGAAGGGGTGACAATGAGCAGTTCTTC.

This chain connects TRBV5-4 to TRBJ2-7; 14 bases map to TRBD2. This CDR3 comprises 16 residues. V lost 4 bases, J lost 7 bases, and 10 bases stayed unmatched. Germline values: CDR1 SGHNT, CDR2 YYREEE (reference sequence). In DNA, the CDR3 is TGTGCCAGCAGCCCGCCGGGGACTAGCGGGAGTCGGGAGCAGTACTTC. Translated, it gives CASSPPGTSGSREQYF.

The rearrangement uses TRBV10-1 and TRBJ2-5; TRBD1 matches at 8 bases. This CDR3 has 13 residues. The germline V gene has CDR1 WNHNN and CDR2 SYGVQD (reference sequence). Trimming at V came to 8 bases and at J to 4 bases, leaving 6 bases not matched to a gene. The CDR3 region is CASRQGTTETQYF. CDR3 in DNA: TGCGCCAGCCGACAGGGGACAACAGAGACCCAGTACTTC.

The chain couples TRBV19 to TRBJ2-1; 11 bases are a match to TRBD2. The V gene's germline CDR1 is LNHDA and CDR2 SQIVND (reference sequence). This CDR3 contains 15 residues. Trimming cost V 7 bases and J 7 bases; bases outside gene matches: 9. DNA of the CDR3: TGTGCCAGTACCCCACTAGCGGGAGCCCGGAATGAGCAGTTCTTC. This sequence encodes CASTPLAGARNEQFF.

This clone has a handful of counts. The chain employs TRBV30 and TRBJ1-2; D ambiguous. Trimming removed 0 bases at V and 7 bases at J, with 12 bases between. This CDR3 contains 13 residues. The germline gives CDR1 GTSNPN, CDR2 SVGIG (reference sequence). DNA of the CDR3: TGTGCCTGGAGTGTACTAGGGCTCGGTGGCTACACCTTC. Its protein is CAWSVLGLGGYTF. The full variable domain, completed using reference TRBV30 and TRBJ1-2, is SQTIHQWPATLVQPVGSPLSLECTVEGTSNPNLYWYRQAAGRGLQLLFYSVGIGQISSEVPQNLSASRPQDRQFILSSKKLLLSDSGFYLCAWSVLGLGGYTFGSGTRLTVV.

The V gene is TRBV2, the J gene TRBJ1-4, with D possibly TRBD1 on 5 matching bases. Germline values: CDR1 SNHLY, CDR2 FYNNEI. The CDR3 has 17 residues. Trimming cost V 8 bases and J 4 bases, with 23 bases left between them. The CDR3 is CASSRGGAGSSNEKLFF. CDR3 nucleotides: TGTGCCAGCTCTCGGGGAGGGGCGGGGAGTAGTAATGAAAAACTGTTTTTT.

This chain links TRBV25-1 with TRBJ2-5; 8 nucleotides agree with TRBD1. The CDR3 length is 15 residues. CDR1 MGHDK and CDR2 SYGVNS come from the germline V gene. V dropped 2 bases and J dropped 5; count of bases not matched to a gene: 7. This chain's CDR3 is CASSEPRTGRETQYF. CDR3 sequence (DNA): TGTGCCAGCAGTGAACCCAGGACAGGGCGGGAGACCCAGTACTTC. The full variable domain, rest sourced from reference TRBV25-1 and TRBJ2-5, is EADIYQTPRYLVIGTGKKITLECSQTMGHDKMYWYQQDPGMELHLIHYSYGVNSTEKGDLSSESTVSRIRTEHFPLTLESARPSHTSQYLCASSEPRTGRETQYFGPGTRLLVL.

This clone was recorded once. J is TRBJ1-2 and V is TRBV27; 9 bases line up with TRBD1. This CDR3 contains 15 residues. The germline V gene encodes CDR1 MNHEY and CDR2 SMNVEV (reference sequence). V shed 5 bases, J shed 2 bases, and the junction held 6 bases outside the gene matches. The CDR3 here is CASSPTGGRNYGYTF. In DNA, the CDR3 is TGTGCCAGCAGTCCCACAGGGGGCAGGAACTATGGCTACACCTTC.

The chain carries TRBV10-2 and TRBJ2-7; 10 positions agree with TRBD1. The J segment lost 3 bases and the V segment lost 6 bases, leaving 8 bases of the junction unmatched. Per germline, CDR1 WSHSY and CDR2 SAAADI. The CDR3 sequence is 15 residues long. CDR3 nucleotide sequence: TGCGCCAGCAGAATGGGGACAGGGGCCGACTACGAGCAGTACTTC. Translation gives CASRMGTGADYEQYF.

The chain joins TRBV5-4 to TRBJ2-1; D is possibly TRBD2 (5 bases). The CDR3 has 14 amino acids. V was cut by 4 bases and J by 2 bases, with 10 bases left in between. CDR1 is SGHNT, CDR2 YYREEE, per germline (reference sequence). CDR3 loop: CASSPGDAYNEQFF. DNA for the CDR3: TGTGCCAGCAGCCCCGGGGATGCCTACAATGAGCAGTTCTTC.

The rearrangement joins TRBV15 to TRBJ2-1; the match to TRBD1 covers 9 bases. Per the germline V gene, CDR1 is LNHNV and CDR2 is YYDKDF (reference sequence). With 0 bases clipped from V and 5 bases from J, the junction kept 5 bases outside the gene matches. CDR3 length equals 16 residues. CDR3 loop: CATSREQGQGDNEQFF. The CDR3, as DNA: TGTGCCACCAGCAGAGAGCAGGGACAGGGTGACAATGAGCAGTTCTTC.

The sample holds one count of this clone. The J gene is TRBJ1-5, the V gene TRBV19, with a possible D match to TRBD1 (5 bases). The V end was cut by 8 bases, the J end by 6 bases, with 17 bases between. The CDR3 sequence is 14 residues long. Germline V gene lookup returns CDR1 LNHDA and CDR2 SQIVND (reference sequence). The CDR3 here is CASQMSWGSQPQHF. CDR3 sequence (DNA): TGTGCCAGTCAAATGAGTTGGGGCAGTCAGCCCCAGCATTTT.

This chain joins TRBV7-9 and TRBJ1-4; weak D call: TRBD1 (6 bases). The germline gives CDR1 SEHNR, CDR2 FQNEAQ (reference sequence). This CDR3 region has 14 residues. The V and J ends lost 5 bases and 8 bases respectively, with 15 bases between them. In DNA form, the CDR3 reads TGTGCCAGCAGCACCACCGGGACATCAGAAAAACTGTTTTTT. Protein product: CASSTTGTSEKLFF.

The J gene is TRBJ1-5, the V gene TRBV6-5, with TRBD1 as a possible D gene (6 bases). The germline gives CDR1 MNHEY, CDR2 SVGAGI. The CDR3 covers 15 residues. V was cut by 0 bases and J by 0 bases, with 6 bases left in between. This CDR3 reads CASSYSGGSNQPQHF. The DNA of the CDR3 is TGTGCCAGCAGTTACTCAGGGGGTAGCAATCAGCCCCAGCATTTT.